This T cell receptor (beta chain) was observed in a study of T cell responses to AZD1222 COVID-19 vaccine. Sequencing used immunoSEQ multiplex PCR; TCRdb keeps in-frame clones, though not all of them. The data show around 120,000 clones, less than 90% seen once. CDR1 is SGHNT and CDR2 is YENEEA in the germline V gene. The CDR3 consists of 12 residues. V was clipped by 8 bases and J by 5 bases, with 10 bases between them. This clonotype was sampled from an adult in good health. Specimen: peripheral blood, collected on day 0 of AZD1222 vaccination. The genes are TRBV11-3 and TRBJ2-4; perhaps D is TRBD1 or TRBD2 (6 bases each). The CDR3 loop is CASGGPQNIQYF. The CDR3 DNA reads TGTGCCAGCGGGGGGCCCCAAAACATTCAGTACTTC.